This passage covers 3 T cell receptor beta chains from one sample sequenced in a study of T cells in Graves' hyperthyroidism and ophthalmopathy. Regions amplified from RNA transcripts were the TCR beta CDR3 regions. The HTBI primer set served for first-round RT-PCR of the TCR CDR3. One entry per CDR3 protein results from TCRdb running MiXCR on the multiplex PCR reads. The sample holds some 700,000 distinct CDR3 sequences, roughly 17% seen once. Sequencing was done on a sample of blood. These TCRs come from a man in his fifties or sixties with Graves' hyperthyroidism.

This chain links TRBV19 with TRBJ2-3, with D uncertain. The CDR3 is made up of 13 amino acids. Trimming left V 6 bases short and J 0 bases short, with 7 bases between. From germline, CDR1 is LNHDA and CDR2 SQIVND (reference sequence). This CDR3 reads CASSGPSTDTQYF. CDR3 in DNA: TGTGCCAGTAGCGGACCTAGCACAGATACGCAGTATTTT.

This clonotype was seen ten or more times. This chain links TRBV6-1 with TRBJ1-1; 11 positions match TRBD1. Germline assignment: CDR1 MNHNS and CDR2 SASEGT. CDR3 size: 15 residues. Unmatched junction bases numbered 2, after V lost 3 bases and J lost 2 bases. CDR3 sequence reads: CASSDRTGGNTEAFF. The CDR3 nucleotides read TGTGCCAGCAGTGACCGGACAGGGGGCAACACTGAAGCTTTCTTT.

This clonotype appeared many times. V and J are TRBV7-2 and TRBJ2-7; no reliable D call. The CDR3 extends over 14 amino acids. Trimming cost V 5 bases and J 3 bases, with 14 bases left between them. Per germline, CDR1 SGHTA and CDR2 FQGNSA. CDR3 coding DNA: TGTGCCAGCAGCGGCAGGCATCACTTCTACGAGCAGTACTTC. Residues: CASSGRHHFYEQYF.